This T cell receptor (beta chain) was recorded in a study of graft-versus-host responses after intestinal transplantation. Repertoires were generated with immunoSEQ multiplex PCR, while TCRdb's copy carries only in-frame clones and drops some. The sample comprises about 14,000 clones, 38% of which are singletons, and about 1% rests with the top ten. V shed 2 bases and J 4 bases; nucleotides not matched to a gene: 11. The CDR3 contains 16 residues. Germline loops: CDR1 SGHTA, CDR2 FQGNSA. This clone has a handful of counts. The V gene is TRBV7-2, the J gene TRBJ2-7; 7 bases match TRBD1. The TCR originated in a human patient who received an intestinal transplant. The specimen was alloreactive CD4+ T cells from a mixed lymphocyte reaction culture, collected before intestinal transplant. Described subset: CFSE-low proliferating T cells sorted from roughly six-day pre-transplant mixed lymphocyte reaction (GvH or HvG direction). The CDR3 region has the DNA TGTGCCAGCAGCTTATCCAGACAGGGCCTTGGGTACGAGCAGTACTTC. Translating it yields CASSLSRQGLGYEQYF.